These T cell receptor beta chains were read from a single sample in a study of memory CD4+ T cells and cytomegalovirus serostatus. Profiled with immunoSEQ multiplex PCR; TCRdb holds only in-frame clones, not every one. The table records 35,000 to 45,000 clones, roughly four fifths of them present only once. Sequences were obtained from memory CD4+ T cells from blood. Every receptor here comes from an adult in good health and CMV-seronegative. CDR3s include the opening cysteine and the closing phenylalanine or tryptophan. A D gene is named only where the DNA matches it firmly. Clone size is shown for a subset of rows, as once, few, many or a class of expanded clone.

J: TRBJ1-1; size: once; V: TRBV6-1; D: NA; CDR3: CATGPMNTEAFF; DNA: TGTGCCACCGGACCGATGAACACTGAAGCTTTCTTT
J: TRBJ2-5; size: NA; V: TRBV7-9; D: NA; CDR3: CASSSLLGQGGETQYF; DNA: TGTGCCAGCAGCTCCTTACTCGGACAGGGAGGGGAGACCCAGTACTTC
J: TRBJ2-7; size: NA; V: TRBV6-4; D: TRBD2; CDR3: CASSVSAGSYEQYF; DNA: TGTGCCAGCAGTGTCTCAGCGGGGTCCTACGAGCAGTACTTC
J: TRBJ1-3; size: once; V: TRBV9; D: NA; CDR3: CASSTSTENTIYF; DNA: TGTGCCAGCAGCACCTCGACAGAAAACACCATATATTTT
J: TRBJ1-2; size: NA; V: TRBV11-2; D: NA; CDR3: CASSPRTGYGYTF; DNA: TGTGCCAGCAGCCCCCGAACAGGCTATGGCTACACCTTC
J: TRBJ1-5; size: NA; V: TRBV6-1; D: NA; CDR3: CASSVVWGADQPQHF; DNA: TGTGCCAGCAGTGTAGTCTGGGGTGCCGATCAGCCCCAGCATTTT
J: TRBJ2-2; size: NA; V: TRBV7-3; D: NA; CDR3: CASSLTATGTGGTGELFF; DNA: TGTGCCAGCAGCTTAACCGCAACAGGGACTGGGGGCACCGGGGAGCTGTTTTTT
J: TRBJ1-4; size: NA; V: TRBV7-2; D: NA; CDR3: CASSLARVENEKLFF; DNA: TGTGCCAGCAGCTTAGCCAGGGTGGAGAATGAAAAACTGTTTTTT
J: TRBJ2-3; size: NA; V: TRBV2; D: NA; CDR3: CASSVRLGTDTQYF; DNA: TGTGCCAGCAGTGTGAGGCTTGGCACAGATACGCAGTATTTT
J: TRBJ1-5; size: NA; V: TRBV19; D: TRBD1; CDR3: CASSPGAGTGPNQPQHF; DNA: TGTGCCAGTAGTCCGGGGGCCGGGACAGGTCCCAATCAGCCCCAGCATTTT
J: TRBJ2-2; size: NA; V: TRBV5-1; D: NA; CDR3: CASSLGLGDTGELFF; DNA: TGCGCCAGCAGCTTGGGGCTGGGAGACACCGGGGAGCTGTTTTTT
J: TRBJ2-4; size: few; V: TRBV12-5; D: NA; CDR3: CASGPGRGIQYF; DNA: TGTGCTAGTGGTCCGGGACGGGGCATTCAGTACTTC
J: TRBJ1-5; size: NA; V: TRBV6-1; D: TRBD1; CDR3: CASSSLGTGNQPQHF; DNA: TGTGCCAGCAGCTCTCTCGGGACAGGGAATCAGCCCCAGCATTTT
J: TRBJ2-7; size: few; V: TRBV13; D: NA; CDR3: CASSLWAGNHEQYF; DNA: TGTGCCAGCAGCTTATGGGCAGGGAATCACGAGCAGTACTTC
J: TRBJ2-2; size: few; V: TRBV6-5; D: NA; CDR3: CASSYEQGVTGELFF; DNA: TGTGCCAGCAGTTACGAACAGGGTGTCACCGGGGAGCTGTTTTTT
J: TRBJ1-1; size: NA; V: TRBV5-1; D: NA; CDR3: CASSLGGYFTEAFF; DNA: TGCGCCAGCAGCTTGGGGGGGTATTTCACTGAAGCTTTCTTT
J: TRBJ1-5; size: NA; V: TRBV27; D: TRBD1; CDR3: CASSPTGNQPQHF; DNA: TGTGCCAGCAGCCCGACAGGGAATCAGCCCCAGCATTTT
J: TRBJ2-7; size: NA; V: TRBV6-1; D: NA; CDR3: CASSQSSYEQYF; DNA: TGTGCCAGCAGTCAGAGCTCCTACGAGCAGTACTTC
J: TRBJ1-2; size: NA; V: TRBV30; D: NA; CDR3: CAWSLDNYGYTF; DNA: TGTGCCTGGAGCCTAGATAACTATGGCTACACCTTC
J: TRBJ2-4; size: NA; V: TRBV27; D: NA; CDR3: CASSRAQGIAKNIQYF; DNA: TGTGCCAGCAGCCGTGCACAGGGTATAGCCAAAAACATTCAGTACTTC
J: TRBJ1-2; size: few; V: TRBV9; D: TRBD1; CDR3: CASSPTGQGTGGYTF; DNA: TGTGCCAGCAGCCCAACCGGACAGGGAACGGGAGGCTACACCTTC
J: TRBJ1-3; size: NA; V: TRBV18; D: TRBD1; CDR3: CASSPRQGERHMNF; DNA: TGTGCCAGCTCACCAAGACAGGGGGAACGGCATATGAATTTT
J: TRBJ2-7; size: NA; V: TRBV10-3; D: NA; CDR3: CAIGSDRGPSGAYEQYF; DNA: TGTGCCATCGGGTCGGACAGGGGTCCTAGCGGGGCCTACGAGCAGTACTTC
J: TRBJ2-7; size: once; V: TRBV7-9; D: TRBD1; CDR3: CASNPTRGTGTYEQYF; DNA: TGTGCCAGCAACCCCACTCGTGGGACAGGCACCTACGAGCAGTACTTC
J: TRBJ2-3; size: NA; V: TRBV11-2; D: NA; CDR3: CASSLARGIDTQYF; DNA: TGTGCCAGCAGCTTAGCTCGGGGAATAGATACGCAGTATTTT
J: TRBJ2-7; size: once; V: TRBV6-5; D: TRBD1; CDR3: CASSRQGSSYEQYF; DNA: TGTGCCAGCAGTCGACAGGGATCCTCCTACGAGCAGTACTTC
J: TRBJ2-1; size: NA; V: TRBV7-2; D: TRBD2; CDR3: CASSFPPGGSYNEQFF; DNA: TGTGCCAGCAGCTTCCCACCGGGGGGCTCCTACAATGAGCAGTTCTTC
J: TRBJ2-3; size: once; V: TRBV7-9; D: TRBD2; CDR3: CASSLLAGGRTSTDTQYF; DNA: TGTGCCAGCAGCTTATTAGCGGGGGGGCGAACTAGCACAGATACGCAGTATTTT
J: TRBJ2-5; size: NA; V: TRBV2; D: TRBD2; CDR3: CATGTSGHQETQYF; DNA: TGTGCCACCGGGACTAGCGGCCACCAAGAGACCCAGTACTTC
J: TRBJ1-4; size: NA; V: TRBV5-6; D: TRBD1; CDR3: CASSSTAGQGGGEKLFF; DNA: TGTGCCAGCAGCTCCACCGCGGGACAGGGGGGAGGTGAAAAACTGTTTTTT
J: TRBJ2-1; size: NA; V: TRBV29-1; D: NA; CDR3: CSWQPRGYYNEQFF; DNA: TGCAGCTGGCAACCCCGGGGGTACTACAATGAGCAGTTCTTC
J: TRBJ1-2; size: once; V: TRBV30; D: NA; CDR3: CAFNLLGRNYGYTF; DNA: TGTGCCTTTAACCTCTTGGGCCGTAACTATGGCTACACCTTC
J: TRBJ1-1; size: NA; V: TRBV5-1; D: NA; CDR3: CASSLYSANTEAFF; DNA: TGCGCCAGCAGCCTATACAGCGCTAACACTGAAGCTTTCTTT
J: TRBJ2-1; size: NA; V: TRBV25-1; D: TRBD2; CDR3: CASSEASGGAYNEQFF; DNA: TGTGCCAGCAGTGAAGCTAGCGGGGGGGCCTACAATGAGCAGTTCTTC
J: TRBJ2-4; size: few; V: TRBV2; D: NA; CDR3: CASSDSGAKNIQYF; DNA: TGTGCCAGCAGTGACTCGGGAGCCAAAAACATTCAGTACTTC
J: TRBJ2-5; size: NA; V: TRBV7-6; D: NA; CDR3: CASSQAGQGGETQYF; DNA: TGTGCCAGCAGCCAAGCGGGCCAGGGCGGAGAGACCCAGTACTTC
J: TRBJ2-3; size: NA; V: TRBV7-9; D: NA; CDR3: CASSSLHGGGGDTQYF; DNA: TGTGCCAGCAGCTCTCTCCACGGCGGGGGCGGAGATACGCAGTATTTT
J: TRBJ1-2; size: NA; V: TRBV7-9; D: NA; CDR3: CASSSTGTSVYGYTF; DNA: TGTGCCAGCAGCTCGACCGGGACAAGCGTTTATGGCTACACCTTC
J: TRBJ2-3; size: NA; V: TRBV7-9; D: TRBD2; CDR3: CASSSRIAGTLSTDTQYF; DNA: TGTGCCAGCAGCTCGCGAATAGCGGGCACTTTGAGCACAGATACGCAGTATTTT